This is a list of T cell receptor beta chains from one sample in a study of OX40 agonist ivuxolimab in advanced cancers. The method was immunoSEQ multiplex PCR; TCRdb's version includes in-frame clones alone and lacks a portion of them. The sample has some 94,000 clones, roughly 95% seen once; the top ten hold around 2.2%. The sample consisted of CD4+ or CD8+ T cells sorted from blood, taken in a trial of the OX40 agonist ivuxolimab. The receptors come from an adult with an advanced solid tumor such as melanoma, head and neck, liver or kidney cancer. The conserved cysteine and the conserved F or W are not part of the CDR3 here. A D gene is named only where the DNA matches it firmly. Clone size, where shown, is once, few, many, or a class for clones that have expanded.

V gene: TRBV27
D gene: .
CDR3 length: 12
J gene: TRBJ1-2
clone size: .
CDR3 protein: ASSLTGGDYGYT

V gene: TRBV10-3
D gene: TRBD1
CDR3 length: 12
J gene: TRBJ1-4
clone size: .
CDR3 protein: AISDSGQDEKLF

V gene: TRBV6-5
D gene: .
CDR3 length: 12
J gene: TRBJ1-2
clone size: .
CDR3 protein: ASRDQGGFGGYT

V gene: TRBV19
D gene: TRBD1
CDR3 length: 11
J gene: TRBJ2-3
clone size: .
CDR3 protein: ASWDRGGNTQY

V gene: TRBV6-6
D gene: TRBD2
CDR3 length: 10
J gene: TRBJ2-7
clone size: .
CDR3 protein: VTGTSGLGQY

V gene: TRBV19
D gene: .
CDR3 length: 15
J gene: .
clone size: .
CDR3 protein: ASSIGTGPTLSYEQY

V gene: TRBV2
D gene: .
CDR3 length: 11
J gene: TRBJ1-1
clone size: .
CDR3 protein: ASIGQSNTEAF

V gene: TRBV27
D gene: .
CDR3 length: 12
J gene: TRBJ1-5
clone size: few
CDR3 protein: ASSSLGSNQPQH

V gene: TRBV7-9
D gene: .
CDR3 length: 13
J gene: TRBJ1-1
clone size: once
CDR3 protein: ASSLAPGKNTEAF

V gene: TRBV5-8
D gene: .
CDR3 length: 13
J gene: TRBJ2-2
clone size: .
CDR3 protein: ASSQVLANTGELF

V gene: TRBV7-3
D gene: TRBD2
CDR3 length: 15
J gene: TRBJ2-1
clone size: once
CDR3 protein: AGSSGLAASSYNEQF

V gene: TRBV15
D gene: .
CDR3 length: 14
J gene: TRBJ1-3
clone size: .
CDR3 protein: ATSTSGQISGNTIY

V gene: TRBV28
D gene: TRBD1
CDR3 length: 11
J gene: TRBJ2-1
clone size: .
CDR3 protein: ATWDRGHNEQF

V gene: TRBV15
D gene: TRBD1
CDR3 length: 13
J gene: TRBJ1-1
clone size: .
CDR3 protein: ATSRAGRGRTEAF

V gene: TRBV13
D gene: TRBD2
CDR3 length: 14
J gene: TRBJ2-7
clone size: .
CDR3 protein: ASSHTSSGSSYEQY

V gene: TRBV5-6
D gene: .
CDR3 length: 15
J gene: TRBJ1-6
clone size: .
CDR3 protein: ASSFELGAAYNSPLH